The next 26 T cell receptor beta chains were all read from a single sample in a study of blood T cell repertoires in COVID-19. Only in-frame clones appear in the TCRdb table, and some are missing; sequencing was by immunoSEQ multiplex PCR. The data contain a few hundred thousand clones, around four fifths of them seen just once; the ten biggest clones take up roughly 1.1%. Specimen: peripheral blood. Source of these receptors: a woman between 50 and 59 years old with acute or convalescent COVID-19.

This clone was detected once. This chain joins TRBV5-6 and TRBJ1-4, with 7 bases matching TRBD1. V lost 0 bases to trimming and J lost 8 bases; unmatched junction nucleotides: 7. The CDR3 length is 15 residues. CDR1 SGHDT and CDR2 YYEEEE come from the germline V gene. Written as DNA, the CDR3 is TGTGCCAGCAGCTTGGCCAGGGGGTTCAACGAAAAACTGTTTTTT. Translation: CASSLARGFNEKLFF.

DNA for the CDR3: TGTGCCAGCAGCCCCATTTCTGGGGCCAACGTCCTGACTTTC. It specifies CASSPISGANVLTF. The chain has TRBV2 and TRBJ2-6; D unresolved. There are 14 residues in the CDR3. Trimming pared 6 bases from V and 1 base from J, leaving 7 bases between. Per germline, CDR1 SNHLY and CDR2 FYNNEI. The full variable domain, its missing parts supplied by reference TRBV2 and TRBJ2-6, is EPEVTQTPSHQVTQMGQEVILRCVPISNHLYFYWYRQILGQKVEFLVSFYNNEISEKSEIFDDQFSVERPDGSNFTLKIRSTKLEDSAMYFCASSPISGANVLTFGAGSRLTVL.

CDR3 residues: CASSYLIGANEKLFF. The CDR3 DNA sequence: TGTGCCAGCAGTTACCTCATCGGAGCCAATGAAAAACTGTTTTTT. The chain links TRBV6-5 to TRBJ1-4; D remains ambiguous. The V and J ends lost 2 bases and 5 bases respectively, with 12 bases between them. The CDR3 loop spans 15 amino acids. Germline lookup yields CDR1 MNHEY and CDR2 SVGAGI.

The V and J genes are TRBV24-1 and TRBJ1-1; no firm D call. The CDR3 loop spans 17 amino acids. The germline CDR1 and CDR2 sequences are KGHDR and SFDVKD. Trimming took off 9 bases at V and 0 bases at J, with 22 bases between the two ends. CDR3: CATGRGNPPVMNTEAFF. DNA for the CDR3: TGTGCCACCGGTCGAGGAAATCCTCCGGTGATGAACACTGAAGCTTTCTTT.

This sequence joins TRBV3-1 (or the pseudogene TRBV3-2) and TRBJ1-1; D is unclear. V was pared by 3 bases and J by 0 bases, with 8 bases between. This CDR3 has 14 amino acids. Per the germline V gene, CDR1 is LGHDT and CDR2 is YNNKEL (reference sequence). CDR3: CASSQYGVNTEAFF. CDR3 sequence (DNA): TGTGCCAGCAGCCAGTACGGGGTGAACACTGAAGCTTTCTTT.

Written as DNA, the CDR3 is TGTGCCAGCAGCTTAGAGCTGGACAGTGAAGCTTTCTTT. Encoded protein: CASSLELDSEAFF. The chain carries TRBV7-2 and TRBJ1-1; maybe TRBD1 (6 bases). V lost 1 base to trimming and J lost 7 bases, with 10 bases between them. This CDR3 spans 13 amino acids. Germline-derived CDR1 and CDR2 are SGHTA and FQGNSA.

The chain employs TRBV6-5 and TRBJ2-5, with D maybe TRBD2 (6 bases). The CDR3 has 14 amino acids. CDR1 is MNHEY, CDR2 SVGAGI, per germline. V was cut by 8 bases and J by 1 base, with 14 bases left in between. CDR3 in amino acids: CASRGTYFQETQYF. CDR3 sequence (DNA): TGTGCCAGCCGCGGGACTTACTTCCAAGAGACCCAGTACTTC.

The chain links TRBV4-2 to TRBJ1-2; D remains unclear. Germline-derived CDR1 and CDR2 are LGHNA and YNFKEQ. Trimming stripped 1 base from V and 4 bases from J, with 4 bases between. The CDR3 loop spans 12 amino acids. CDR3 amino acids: CASSQARYGYTF. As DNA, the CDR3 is TGTGCCAGCAGCCAAGCCCGCTATGGCTACACCTTC.

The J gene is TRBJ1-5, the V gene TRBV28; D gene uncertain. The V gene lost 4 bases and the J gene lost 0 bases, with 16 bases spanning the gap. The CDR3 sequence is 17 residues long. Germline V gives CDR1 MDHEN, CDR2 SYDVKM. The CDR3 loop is CASSSTYRVYSNQPQHF. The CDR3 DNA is TGTGCCAGCAGTTCCACCTACAGAGTCTATAGCAATCAGCCCCAGCATTTT.

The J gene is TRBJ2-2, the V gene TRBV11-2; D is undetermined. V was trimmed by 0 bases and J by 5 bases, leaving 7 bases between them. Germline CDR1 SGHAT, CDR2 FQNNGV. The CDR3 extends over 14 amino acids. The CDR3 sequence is CASSLDPRTGELFF. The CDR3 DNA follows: TGTGCCAGCAGCTTAGATCCGAGGACCGGGGAGCTGTTTTTT.

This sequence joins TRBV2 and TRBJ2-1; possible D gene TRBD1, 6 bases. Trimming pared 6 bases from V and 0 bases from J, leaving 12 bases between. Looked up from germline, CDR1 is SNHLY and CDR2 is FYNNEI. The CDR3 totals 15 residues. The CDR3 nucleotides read TGTGCCAGCAGCCCAGGGGCGAACTCCTACAATGAGCAGTTCTTC. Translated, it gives CASSPGANSYNEQFF.

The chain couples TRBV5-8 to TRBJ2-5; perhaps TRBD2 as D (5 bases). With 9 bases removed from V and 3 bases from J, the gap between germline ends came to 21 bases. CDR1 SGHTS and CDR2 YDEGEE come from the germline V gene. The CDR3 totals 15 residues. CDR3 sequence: CATTLGVSGEETQYF. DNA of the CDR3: TGTGCCACTACACTCGGGGTCTCGGGTGAAGAGACCCAGTACTTC.

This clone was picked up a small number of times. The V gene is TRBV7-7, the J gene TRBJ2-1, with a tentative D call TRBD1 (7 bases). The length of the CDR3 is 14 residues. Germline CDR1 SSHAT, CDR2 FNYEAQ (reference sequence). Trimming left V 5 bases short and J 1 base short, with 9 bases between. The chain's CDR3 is CASSAGGSYNEQFF. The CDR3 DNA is TGTGCCAGCAGCGCAGGGGGGTCCTACAATGAGCAGTTCTTC.

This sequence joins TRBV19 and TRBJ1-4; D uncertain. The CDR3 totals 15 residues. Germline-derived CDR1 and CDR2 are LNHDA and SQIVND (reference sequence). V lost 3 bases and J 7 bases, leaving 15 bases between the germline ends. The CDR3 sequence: CASSMELHAGEKLFF. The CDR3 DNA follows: TGTGCCAGTAGTATGGAACTACATGCTGGTGAAAAACTGTTTTTT.

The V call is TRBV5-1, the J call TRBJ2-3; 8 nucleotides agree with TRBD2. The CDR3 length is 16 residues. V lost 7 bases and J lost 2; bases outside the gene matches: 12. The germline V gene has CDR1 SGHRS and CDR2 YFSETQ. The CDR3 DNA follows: TGCGCCAGCGGATCTGGGAGCGGGAGCTCCACAGATACGCAGTATTTT. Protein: CASGSGSGSSTDTQYF.

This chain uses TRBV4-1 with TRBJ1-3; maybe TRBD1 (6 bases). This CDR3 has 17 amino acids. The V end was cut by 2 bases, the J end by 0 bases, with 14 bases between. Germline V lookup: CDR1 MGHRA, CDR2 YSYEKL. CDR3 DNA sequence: TGCGCCAGCAGCCAACCCTATACAGGGAACTCTGGAAACACCATATATTTT. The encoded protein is CASSQPYTGNSGNTIYF.

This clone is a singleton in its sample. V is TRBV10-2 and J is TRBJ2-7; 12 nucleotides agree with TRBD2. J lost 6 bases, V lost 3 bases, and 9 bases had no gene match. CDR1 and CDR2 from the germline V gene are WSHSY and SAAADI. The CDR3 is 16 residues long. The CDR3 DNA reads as TGCGCCAGCAGTGACCACACTTGGGGACTAGCGGGCGAGCAGTACTTC. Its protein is CASSDHTWGLAGEQYF.

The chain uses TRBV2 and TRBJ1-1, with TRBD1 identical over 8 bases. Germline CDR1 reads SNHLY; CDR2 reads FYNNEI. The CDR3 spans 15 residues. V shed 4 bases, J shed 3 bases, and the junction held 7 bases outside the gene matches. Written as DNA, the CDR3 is TGTGCCAGCAGTGTACTCCAGGGGGCGGACACTGAAGCTTTCTTT. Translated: CASSVLQGADTEAFF.

Written as DNA, the CDR3 is TGTGCCAGCAGCTGGGGGACAGGAATGAACACTGAAGCTTTCTTT. Translating it yields CASSWGTGMNTEAFF. V is TRBV7-2 and J is TRBJ1-1; 8 bases are shared with TRBD1. The germline CDR1 and CDR2 sequences are SGHTA and FQGNSA. J lost 0 bases, V lost 4 bases, and 4 bases had no gene match. CDR3 length: 15 residues.

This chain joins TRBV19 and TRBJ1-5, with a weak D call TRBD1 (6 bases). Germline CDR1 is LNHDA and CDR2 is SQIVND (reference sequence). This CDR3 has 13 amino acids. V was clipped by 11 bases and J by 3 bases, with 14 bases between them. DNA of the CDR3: TGTGCCTGCCGGGACACTTACAATCAGCCCCAGCATTTT. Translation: CACRDTYNQPQHF. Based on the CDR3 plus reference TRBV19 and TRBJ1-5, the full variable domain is DGGITQSPKYLFRKEGQNVTLSCEQNLNHDAMYWYRQDPGQGLRLIYYSQIVNDFQKGDIAEGYSVSREKKESFPLTVTSAQKNPTAFYLCACRDTYNQPQHFGDGTRLSIL.

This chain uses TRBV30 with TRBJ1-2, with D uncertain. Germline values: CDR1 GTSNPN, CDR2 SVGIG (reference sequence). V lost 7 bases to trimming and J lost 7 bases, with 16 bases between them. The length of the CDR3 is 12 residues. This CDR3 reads CAFLGDGSGYTF. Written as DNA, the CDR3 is TGTGCCTTTCTCGGGGATGGGAGTGGCTACACCTTC.

CDR3 sequence (DNA): TGTGCCAGCAGATCGACAGGGATCTATGGCTACACCTTC. Its translation is CASRSTGIYGYTF. This chain uses TRBV3-1 (or the pseudogene TRBV3-2) with TRBJ1-2; 7 bases map to TRBD1. V lost 6 bases to trimming and J lost 4 bases; unmatched junction nucleotides: 5. The CDR3 loop spans 13 amino acids. The V gene's germline CDR1 is LGHDT and CDR2 YNNKEL (reference sequence).

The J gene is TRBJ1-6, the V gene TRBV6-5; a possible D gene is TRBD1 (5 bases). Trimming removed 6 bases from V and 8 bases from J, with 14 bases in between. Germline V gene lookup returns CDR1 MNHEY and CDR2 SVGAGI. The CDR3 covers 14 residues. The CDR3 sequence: CASSTRGGDSPLHF. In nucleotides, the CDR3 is TGTGCCAGCAGCACCCGGGGGGGGGATTCACCCCTCCACTTT.

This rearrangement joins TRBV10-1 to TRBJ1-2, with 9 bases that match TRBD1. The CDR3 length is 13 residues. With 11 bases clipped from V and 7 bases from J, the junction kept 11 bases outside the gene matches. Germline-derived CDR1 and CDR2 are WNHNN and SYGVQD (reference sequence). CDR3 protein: CAPGEDRGGGYTF. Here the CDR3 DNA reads TGCGCCCCCGGGGAAGACAGGGGGGGTGGCTACACCTTC.

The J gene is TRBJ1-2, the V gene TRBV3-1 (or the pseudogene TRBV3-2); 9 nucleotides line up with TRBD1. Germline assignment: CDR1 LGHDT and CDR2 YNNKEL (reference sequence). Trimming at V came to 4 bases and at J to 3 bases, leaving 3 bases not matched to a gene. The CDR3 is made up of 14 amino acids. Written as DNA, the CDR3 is TGTGCCAGCAGCCCCGGGACAGGGTACTATGGCTACACCTTC. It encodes CASSPGTGYYGYTF.

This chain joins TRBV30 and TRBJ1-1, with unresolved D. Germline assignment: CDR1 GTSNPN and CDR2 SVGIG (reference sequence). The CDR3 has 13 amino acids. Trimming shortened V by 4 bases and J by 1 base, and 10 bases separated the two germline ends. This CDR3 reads CAWTGYPNTEAFF. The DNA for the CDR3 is TGTGCCTGGACCGGGTACCCGAACACTGAAGCTTTCTTT.